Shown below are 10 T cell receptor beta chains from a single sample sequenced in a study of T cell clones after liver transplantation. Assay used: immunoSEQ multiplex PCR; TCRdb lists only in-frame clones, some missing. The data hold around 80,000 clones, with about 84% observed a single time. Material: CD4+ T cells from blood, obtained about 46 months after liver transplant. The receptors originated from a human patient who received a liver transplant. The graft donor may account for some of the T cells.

The DNA of the CDR3 is TGTGCCAGCAGCCCCACTAGCGGGAGTAATGAGCAGTACTTC. This encodes CASSPTSGSNEQYF. The chain employs TRBV6-1 and TRBJ2-7; 11 bases are shared with TRBD2. V was clipped by 6 bases and J by 7 bases; unmatched bases: 8. CDR3 size: 14 residues. Per the germline V gene, CDR1 is MNHNS and CDR2 is SASEGT.

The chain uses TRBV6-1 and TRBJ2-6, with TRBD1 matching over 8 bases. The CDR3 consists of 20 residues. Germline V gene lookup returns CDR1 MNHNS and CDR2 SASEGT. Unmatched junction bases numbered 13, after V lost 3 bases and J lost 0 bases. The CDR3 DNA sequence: TGTGCCAGCAGTGATATAGGACAGGGAAGGGCCCCCTCTGGGGCCAACGTCCTGACTTTC. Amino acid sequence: CASSDIGQGRAPSGANVLTF.

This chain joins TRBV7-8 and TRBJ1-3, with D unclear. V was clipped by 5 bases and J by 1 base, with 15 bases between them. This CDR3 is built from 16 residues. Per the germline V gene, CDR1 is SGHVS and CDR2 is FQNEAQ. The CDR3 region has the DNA TGTGCCAGCAGCCGGGAAAGGCTCAGATCTGGAAACACCATATATTTT. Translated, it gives CASSRERLRSGNTIYF.

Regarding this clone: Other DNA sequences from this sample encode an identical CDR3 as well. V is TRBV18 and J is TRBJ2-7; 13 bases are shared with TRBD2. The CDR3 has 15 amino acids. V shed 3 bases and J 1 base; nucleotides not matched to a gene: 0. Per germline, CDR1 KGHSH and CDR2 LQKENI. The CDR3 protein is CASSPGLAGSYEQYF. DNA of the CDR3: TGTGCCAGCTCACCGGGACTAGCGGGGTCCTACGAGCAGTACTTC.

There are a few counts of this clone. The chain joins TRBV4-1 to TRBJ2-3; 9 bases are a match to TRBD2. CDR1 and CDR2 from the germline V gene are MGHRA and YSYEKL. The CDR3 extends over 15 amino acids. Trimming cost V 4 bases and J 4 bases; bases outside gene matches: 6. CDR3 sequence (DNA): TGCGCCAGCAGCCGAAGGCGGGAGGGGGCAGATACGCAGTATTTT. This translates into CASSRRREGADTQYF.

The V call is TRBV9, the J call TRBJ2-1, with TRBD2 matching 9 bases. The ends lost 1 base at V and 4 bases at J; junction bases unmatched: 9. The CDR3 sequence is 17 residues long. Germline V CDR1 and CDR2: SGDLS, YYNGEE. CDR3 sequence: CASSVSPRLAVYNEQFF. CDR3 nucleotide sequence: TGTGCCAGCAGCGTATCGCCCAGACTAGCGGTATACAATGAGCAGTTCTTC.

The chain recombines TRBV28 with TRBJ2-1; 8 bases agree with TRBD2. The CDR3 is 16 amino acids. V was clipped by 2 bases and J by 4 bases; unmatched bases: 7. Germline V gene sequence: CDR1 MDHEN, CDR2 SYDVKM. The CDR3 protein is CASSLGGLAGYNEQFF. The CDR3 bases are TGTGCCAGCAGTTTAGGTGGTCTAGCGGGTTACAATGAGCAGTTCTTC.

CDR3: CASSPQGRMNTEAFF. CDR3 sequence (DNA): TGTGCCAGCAGTCCACAGGGGAGAATGAACACTGAAGCTTTCTTT. The chain uses TRBV7-6 and TRBJ1-1; 7 positions agree with TRBD1. With 6 bases clipped from V and 0 bases from J, the junction kept 7 bases outside the gene matches. The CDR3 runs to 15 residues. Germline CDR1 is SGHVS and CDR2 is FNYEAQ.

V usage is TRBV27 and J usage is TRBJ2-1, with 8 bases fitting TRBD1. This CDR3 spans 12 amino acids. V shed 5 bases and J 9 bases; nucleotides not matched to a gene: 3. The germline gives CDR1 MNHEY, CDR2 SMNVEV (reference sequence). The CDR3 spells CASSIRGLEQFF. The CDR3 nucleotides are TGTGCCAGCAGTATCAGGGGGCTTGAGCAGTTCTTC.

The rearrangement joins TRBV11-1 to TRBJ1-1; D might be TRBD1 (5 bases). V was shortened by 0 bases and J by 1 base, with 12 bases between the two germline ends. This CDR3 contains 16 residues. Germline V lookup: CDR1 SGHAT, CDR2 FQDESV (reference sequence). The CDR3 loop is CASSLAGIGGNTEAFF. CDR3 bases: TGTGCCAGCAGCTTAGCAGGTATTGGGGGGAACACTGAAGCTTTCTTT. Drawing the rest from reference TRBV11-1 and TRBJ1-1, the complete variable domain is EAEVAQSPRYKITEKSQAVAFWCDPISGHATLYWYRQILGQGPELLVQFQDESVVDDSQLPKDRFSAERLKGVDSTLKIQPAELGDSAMYLCASSLAGIGGNTEAFFGQGTRLTVV.